Listed here are 20 T cell receptor beta chains from one sample, sequenced in a study of vaccination and CD4 T cells after COVID-19 (dated by TCRdb to 2021 to 2024). The treatment or condition label on this specimen signifies: approximately nine-day PBMC culture with coronavirus spike peptide pools or control peptides (ViraFEST assay). Library construction relied on PCR. TCRdb records Illumina iSeq 100 as the sequencer. At the Johns Hopkins FTIC core, DNA from the cultured CD4+ T cells underwent TCR sequencing with the Oncomine TCR Beta short-read assay. The public reads were reanalyzed by TCRdb: fastp trimming at Q25, MiXCR alignment, in-frame beta chains only. Rows matching on CDR3 protein sequence are summarized as one entry with the most common DNA and genes. This sample is represented by some 15,000 distinct CDR3 sequences; approximately 53% of them were singletons. The top ten hold roughly 12% of the sample.

Their target antigens are unknown. Sequencing was performed on CD4+ T cells from blood, cultured in vitro. These receptor sequences come from a human donor who had recovered from COVID-19.

The V call is TRBV12-3 or TRBV12-4, the J call TRBJ2-5, with 10 bases fitting TRBD2. This CDR3 spans 16 amino acids. V lost 1 base and J lost 4; bases outside the gene matches: 6. The CDR3 here is CASSLGRASGRETQYF. CDR3 DNA sequence: TGTGCCAGCAGTTTAGGACGGGCTAGCGGGAGAGAGACCCAGTACTTC.

This clonotype was found a few times. The J gene is TRBJ1-2, the V gene TRBV20-1; D gene unclear. Trimming cost V 0 bases and J 0 bases, with 5 bases left between them. The CDR3 runs to 13 residues. Germline V gene data show CDR1 as DFQATT and CDR2 as SNEGSKA (reference sequence). CDR3 loop: CSAREGTNYGYTF. The CDR3 bases are TGCAGTGCTAGAGAGGGAACTAACTATGGCTACACCTTC.

The chain uses TRBV10-3 and TRBJ2-2, with D tentatively TRBD1 (6 bases). Germline-derived CDR1 and CDR2 are ENHRY and SYGVKD. The CDR3 totals 16 residues. Trimming cost V 11 bases and J 1 base, with 20 bases left between them. CDR3 protein: CAGSKDSPQNTGELFF. CDR3 in DNA: TGTGCCGGGTCAAAGGACAGCCCTCAGAACACCGGGGAGCTGTTTTTT.

This chain uses TRBV6-2 or TRBV6-3 with TRBJ2-3; D is uncertain. The V and J ends lost 4 bases and 2 bases respectively, with 13 bases between them. Germline assignment: CDR1 MNHEY and CDR2 SVGEGT. This CDR3 contains 15 residues. CDR3 DNA sequence: TGTGCCAGCAGTTTCCCGACCGGGCTCACAGATACGCAGTATTTT. Its translation: CASSFPTGLTDTQYF.

This sequence joins TRBV5-4 and TRBJ2-1; 9 bases agree with TRBD2. The CDR3 runs 16 residues. The germline CDR1 and CDR2 sequences are SGHNT and YYREEE (reference sequence). V dropped 3 bases and J dropped 10; count of bases not matched to a gene: 14. The CDR3: CASSSKAGGGVREQFF. The CDR3 DNA is TGTGCCAGCAGCTCTAAGGCGGGAGGGGGAGTACGGGAGCAGTTCTTC.

This sequence joins TRBV2 and TRBJ1-5, with 7 nucleotides matching TRBD1. V was clipped by 6 bases and J by 7 bases; unmatched bases: 6. The CDR3 contains 13 residues. From germline, CDR1 is SNHLY and CDR2 FYNNEI. CDR3 loop: CASRTGEKQPQHF. The CDR3 nucleotides read TGTGCCAGCAGAACAGGGGAGAAGCAGCCCCAGCATTTT.

The rearrangement joins TRBV5-6 to TRBJ1-1; 8 positions agree with TRBD1. V gave up 4 bases and J gave up 7 bases; unmatched junction bases: 15. CDR1 and CDR2 (germline): SGHDT, YYEEEE. This CDR3 is 16 amino acids long. The chain's CDR3 is CASSTDRGPFLIEAFF. Written as DNA, the CDR3 is TGTGCCAGCAGCACCGACAGGGGTCCATTCCTGATTGAAGCTTTCTTT.

The rearrangement links TRBV28 to TRBJ1-1; D unresolved. The V end lost 7 bases, the J end lost 1 base, and 7 bases lay between the germline ends. This CDR3 has 12 residues. Germline lookup yields CDR1 MDHEN and CDR2 SYDVKM. The CDR3 nucleotides read TGTGCCAGCAATGGACCGAACACTGAAGCTTTCTTT. Its protein is CASNGPNTEAFF.

The chain carries TRBV28 and TRBJ2-5; TRBD1 matches at 9 bases. The V segment lost 6 bases and the J segment 2 bases; nucleotides outside the gene matches: 7. This CDR3 has 15 amino acids. Germline lookup yields CDR1 MDHEN and CDR2 SYDVKM. Here the CDR3 reads CASSLTGGGQETQYF. The CDR3 nucleotides are TGTGCCAGCAGCCTGACAGGGGGAGGGCAAGAGACCCAGTACTTC.

This chain connects TRBV7-8 to TRBJ2-1, with D uncertain. V lost 5 bases to trimming and J lost 1 base, with 12 bases between them. The CDR3 covers 15 residues. CDR1 is SGHVS and CDR2 is FQNEAQ in the germline V gene. This chain's CDR3 is CASSRMGISYNEQFF. DNA for the CDR3: TGTGCCAGCAGCCGTATGGGCATATCCTACAATGAGCAGTTCTTC.

The chain has TRBV19 and TRBJ2-2; 10 nucleotides align to TRBD1. CDR3 size: 14 residues. CDR1 LNHDA and CDR2 SQIVND come from the germline V gene (reference sequence). Germline trimming cut 9 bases from V and 2 bases from J; bases unmatched to any gene: 3. The CDR3 DNA reads as TGTGCCAGCCGGGACAGGGGTAACACCGGGGAGCTGTTTTTT. Translated, it gives CASRDRGNTGELFF.

In this sample, this clonotype turned up a few times. The chain employs TRBV7-2 and TRBJ1-2, with D tentatively TRBD1 (5 bases). CDR1 and CDR2 (germline): SGHTA, FQGNSA. V shed 3 bases and J shed 8 bases, with 19 bases lying between them. The CDR3 contains 15 residues. For the CDR3, the DNA is TGTGCCAGCAGCTTTAGTTGGGACGCCGGGGGGGGCTACACCTTC. This sequence encodes CASSFSWDAGGGYTF.

This chain joins TRBV6-2 or TRBV6-3 and TRBJ2-3, with 8 nucleotides matching TRBD2. CDR3 length: 16 amino acids. Looked up from germline, CDR1 is MNHEY and CDR2 is SVGEGT. The V gene end was trimmed by 5 bases and the J gene end by 5 bases; junction bases not matched to a gene: 12. The CDR3 DNA follows: TGTGCCAGCAGTCCCGCCCCGGGGGGGCTGGTAGATACGCAGTATTTT. Its translation: CASSPAPGGLVDTQYF.

The chain uses TRBV29-1 and TRBJ2-5; D is uncertain. Germline CDR1 is SQVTM and CDR2 is ANQGSEA. V was clipped by 7 bases and J by 2 bases, with 8 bases between them. The CDR3 spans 11 residues. The DNA of the CDR3 is TGCAGCGGGGGATTTCAAGAGACCCAGTACTTC. Translating gives CSGGFQETQYF.

The chain carries TRBV6-2 or TRBV6-3 and TRBJ2-1; 12 bases are a match to TRBD2. J was trimmed by 7 bases and V by 7 bases; bases with no gene match: 14. Germline-derived CDR1 and CDR2 are MNHEY and SVGEGT. The CDR3 has 17 residues. DNA for the CDR3: TGTGCCAGCAAACGGATCCTAGCGGGGGGGCAGGGGAATGAGCAGTTCTTC. It codes for CASKRILAGGQGNEQFF.

The DNA for the CDR3 is TGTGCCAGCAGCTTAGCGGGGAACACTGAAGCTTTCTTT. It codes for CASSLAGNTEAFF. The chain has TRBV7-9 and TRBJ1-1; D call uncertain. V was trimmed by 0 bases and J by 1 base, leaving 3 bases between them. Germline-derived CDR1 and CDR2 are SEHNR and FQNEAQ (reference sequence). This CDR3 has 13 amino acids.

This chain links TRBV28 with TRBJ1-5; 7 bases agree with TRBD1. Looked up from germline, CDR1 is MDHEN and CDR2 is SYDVKM. V shed 5 bases, J shed 2 bases, and the junction held 3 bases outside the gene matches. This CDR3 has 14 amino acids. The CDR3 bases are TGTGCCAGCAGTCAGGGGGGGGGCAATCAGCCCCAGCATTTT. Protein product: CASSQGGGNQPQHF.

The chain links TRBV6-2 or TRBV6-3 to TRBJ2-2; D unclear. Germline V gene lookup returns CDR1 MNHEY and CDR2 SVGEGT. CDR3 length: 17 amino acids. The V end was cut by 0 bases, the J end by 2 bases, with 13 bases between. CDR3 coding DNA: TGTGCCAGCAGTTACTCGAAGACCTCAATTAACACCGGGGAGCTGTTTTTT. Its translation: CASSYSKTSINTGELFF.

In this sample, this clonotype turned up once. The chain is built from TRBV20-1 and TRBJ2-1, with D tentatively TRBD1 (5 bases). This CDR3 has 13 amino acids. Trimming removed 1 base from V and 10 bases from J, with 14 bases in between. CDR1 and CDR2 from the germline V gene are DFQATT and SNEGSKA (reference sequence). The CDR3 reads CSARVVQGGEQFF. As DNA, the CDR3 is TGCAGTGCTAGAGTGGTTCAGGGCGGAGAGCAGTTCTTC.

V is TRBV12-3 or TRBV12-4 and J is TRBJ1-1, with TRBD1 as a possible D gene (5 bases). V shed 6 bases and J shed 1 base, with 12 bases lying between them. The CDR3 runs to 14 residues. CDR3 region: CASSPGPTNTEAFF. CDR3 nucleotide sequence: TGTGCCAGCAGCCCGGGACCCACGAACACTGAAGCTTTCTTT.